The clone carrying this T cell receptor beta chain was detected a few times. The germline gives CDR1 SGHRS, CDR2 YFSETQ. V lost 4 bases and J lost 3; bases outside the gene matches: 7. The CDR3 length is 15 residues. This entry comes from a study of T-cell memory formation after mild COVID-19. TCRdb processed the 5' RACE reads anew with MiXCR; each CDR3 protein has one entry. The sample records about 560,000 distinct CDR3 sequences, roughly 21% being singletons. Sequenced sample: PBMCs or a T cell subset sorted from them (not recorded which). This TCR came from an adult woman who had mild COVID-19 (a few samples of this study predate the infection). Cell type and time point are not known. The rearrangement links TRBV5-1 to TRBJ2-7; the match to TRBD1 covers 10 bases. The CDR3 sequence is CASSLGQGLLYEQYF. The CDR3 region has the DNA TGCGCCAGCAGCCTGGGACAGGGGCTACTCTACGAGCAGTACTTC.